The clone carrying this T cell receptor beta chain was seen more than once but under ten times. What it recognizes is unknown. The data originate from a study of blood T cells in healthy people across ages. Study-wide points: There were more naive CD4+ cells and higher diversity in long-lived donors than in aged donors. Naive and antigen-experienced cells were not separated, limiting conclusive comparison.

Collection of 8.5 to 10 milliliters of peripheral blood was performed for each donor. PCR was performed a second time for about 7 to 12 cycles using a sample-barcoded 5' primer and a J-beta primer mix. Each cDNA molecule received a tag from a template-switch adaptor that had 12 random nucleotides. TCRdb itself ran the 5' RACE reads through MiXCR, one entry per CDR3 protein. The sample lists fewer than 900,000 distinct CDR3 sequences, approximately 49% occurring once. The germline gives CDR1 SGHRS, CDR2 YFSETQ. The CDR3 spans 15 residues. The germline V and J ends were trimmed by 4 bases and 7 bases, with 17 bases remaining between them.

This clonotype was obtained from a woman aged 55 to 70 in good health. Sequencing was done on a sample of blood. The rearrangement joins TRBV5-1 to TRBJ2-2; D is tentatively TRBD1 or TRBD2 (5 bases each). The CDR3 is CASSTGTASLGELFF. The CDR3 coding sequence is TGCGCCAGCAGCACCGGGACGGCAAGCCTCGGGGAGCTGTTTTTT.